The next 28 T cell receptor beta chains were all read from a single sample in a study of human T cells and chemical hapten exposure. In TCRdb, the RACE reads were re-called with MiXCR into one record per CDR3 protein. The sample gives over 300,000 distinct CDR3 sequences, 4.5% to 5.5% of which show up once; 2.5% to 3% is in the top ten. The time point: pre-sensitization, week 0. Treatment reported: therapeutic diphenylcyclopropenone sensitization with weekly scalp DPC. Sequenced material: whole blood, taken in connection with sensitization to the hapten diphenylcyclopropenone (DPC). Source of these receptors: a woman between 45 and 60 years old with alopecia areata. Some clones in this sample may be carry-over from other donors' samples.

This clonotype was found many times. The chain uses TRBV7-6 and TRBJ2-1; TRBD2 agrees at 7 bases. The CDR3 has 15 residues. The V gene's germline CDR1 is SGHVS and CDR2 FNYEAQ. V was clipped by 0 bases and J by 8 bases; unmatched bases: 7. The CDR3 spells CASSLAPAGYHEQFF. The DNA of the CDR3 is TGTGCCAGCAGCTTAGCACCAGCGGGGTACCATGAGCAGTTCTTC.

The rearrangement uses TRBV20-1 and TRBJ1-2; 9 positions match TRBD1. This CDR3 is built from 16 residues. The V gene end was trimmed by 6 bases and the J gene end by 6 bases; junction bases not matched to a gene: 17. Germline lookup yields CDR1 DFQATT and CDR2 SNEGSKA (reference sequence). The CDR3 region is CSAPRTGAPERNGYTF. In DNA, the CDR3 is TGCAGTGCCCCCAGGACAGGGGCCCCCGAAAGAAATGGCTACACCTTC.

This clonotype was seen at least ten times. This chain uses TRBV27 with TRBJ2-2, with D unresolved. Germline CDR1 reads MNHEY; CDR2 reads SMNVEV (reference sequence). The CDR3 loop spans 15 amino acids. The V and J ends lost 8 bases and 10 bases respectively, with 23 bases between them. CDR3 residues: CASRPFLGQGAELFF. Written as DNA, the CDR3 is TGTGCCAGCCGACCATTCTTAGGGCAAGGTGCGGAGCTGTTTTTT.

This rearrangement joins TRBV4-1 to TRBJ1-5; D is unresolved. The V end was cut by 4 bases, the J end by 0 bases, with 16 bases between. CDR1 MGHRA and CDR2 YSYEKL come from the germline V gene. CDR3 length: 17 amino acids. CDR3 sequence reads: CASSPGRAVSSNQPQHF. The CDR3 coding sequence is TGCGCCAGCAGCCCGGGTCGGGCAGTTAGTAGCAATCAGCCCCAGCATTTT.

The CDR3 DNA sequence: TGCGCCAGCAGTTCCGGGCGTGGGGGGCCAGATACGCAGTATTTT. This translates into CASSSGRGGPDTQYF. The rearrangement joins TRBV10-1 to TRBJ2-3, with D perhaps TRBD1 or TRBD2 (6 bases each). Trimming removed 5 bases at V and 4 bases at J, with 16 bases between. The CDR3 spans 15 residues. Germline assignment: CDR1 WNHNN and CDR2 SYGVQD (reference sequence).

This clonotype was counted many times. The chain recombines TRBV6-5 with TRBJ1-1; D possibly corresponds to TRBD1 (5 bases). Per the germline V gene, CDR1 is MNHEY and CDR2 is SVGAGI. V lost 5 bases, J lost 1 base, and 17 bases lay in between. CDR3 length equals 16 residues. The CDR3 nucleotides are TGTGCCAGCAGTACCCGGGCAGGGCGTTCGAACACTGAAGCTTTCTTT. Protein: CASSTRAGRSNTEAFF.

The chain joins TRBV25-1 to TRBJ1-5, with no clear D. Germline CDR1 is MGHDK and CDR2 is SYGVNS. This CDR3 is 14 amino acids long. The V end lost 3 bases, the J end lost 7 bases, and 13 bases lay between the germline ends. This chain's CDR3 is CASSELGRVQPQHF. The CDR3 region has the DNA TGTGCCAGCAGTGAGTTGGGCCGCGTGCAGCCCCAGCATTTT.

The gene calls are TRBV6-2 or TRBV6-3 and TRBJ1-1, with D perhaps TRBD1 (5 bases). In germline, CDR1 is MNHEY, CDR2 SVGEGT. With 6 bases removed from V and 5 bases from J, the gap between germline ends came to 10 bases. The CDR3 loop spans 12 amino acids. CDR3 loop: CASSRDQTEAFF. The CDR3 DNA follows: TGTGCCAGCAGCCGGGACCAGACTGAAGCTTTCTTT.

This clonotype occurred many times. The rearrangement uses TRBV12-3 or TRBV12-4 and TRBJ2-3; maybe TRBD2 (6 bases). Trimming stripped 7 bases from V and 5 bases from J, with 10 bases between. The CDR3 consists of 12 residues. Here the CDR3 reads CASTPSVDTQYF. CDR3 DNA sequence: TGTGCCAGCACCCCTAGCGTAGATACGCAGTATTTT.

At least ten counts were recorded for this clonotype. The chain has TRBV7-9 and TRBJ2-3; maybe TRBD2 (5 bases). Germline CDR1 and CDR2: SEHNR and FQNEAQ (reference sequence). The germline V and J ends were trimmed by 2 bases and 2 bases, with 14 bases remaining between them. This CDR3 comprises 16 residues. DNA of the CDR3: TGTGCCAGCAGCTTAAGACGGGGAGAGGTCACAGATACGCAGTATTTT. It codes for CASSLRRGEVTDTQYF.

This clonotype has a handful of counts. The chain employs TRBV6-2 or TRBV6-3 and TRBJ2-7; 9 nucleotides agree with TRBD2. The germline gives CDR1 MNHEY, CDR2 SVGEGT. Trimming removed 7 bases from V and 7 bases from J; junction bases left unmatched: 14. The CDR3 has 15 residues. The CDR3 region has the DNA TGTGCCAGCAAGCGGGAGGTAGCGGGGAGAGCGGAGCAGTACTTC. Its translation: CASKREVAGRAEQYF.

The rearrangement links TRBV20-1 to TRBJ1-4; a weak D match, TRBD1 (5 bases). Germline V gives CDR1 DFQATT, CDR2 SNEGSKA (reference sequence). CDR3 length: 14 residues. V was pared by 1 base and J by 8 bases, with 14 bases between. CDR3 coding DNA: TGCAGTGCTAGAGTAGGGGAGAGGCAAGAAAAACTGTTTTTT. Its protein product is CSARVGERQEKLFF.

This clonotype was found many times. This chain uses TRBV12-3 or TRBV12-4 with TRBJ1-5, with a weak D call TRBD1 (5 bases). This CDR3 region has 16 residues. V dropped 5 bases and J dropped 5 bases, with 19 bases sitting between them. In nucleotides, the CDR3 is TGTGCCAGCAGTCTCCGCTCGGGGCCATCTCATCAGCCCCAGCATTTT. This codes for CASSLRSGPSHQPQHF.

This clonotype was detected a few times. This chain uses TRBV20-1 with TRBJ1-6, with D hard to call. Germline CDR1 DFQATT, CDR2 SNEGSKA (reference sequence). Trimming removed 0 bases from V and 4 bases from J, with 13 bases in between. The CDR3 runs to 16 residues. The chain's CDR3 is CSARDRGTNYNSPLHF. DNA of the CDR3: TGCAGTGCTAGAGATCGGGGTACTAATTATAATTCACCCCTCCACTTT.

This clonotype appeared a few times. The chain has TRBV5-1 and TRBJ2-7; D not resolved. Per germline, CDR1 SGHRS and CDR2 YFSETQ. The CDR3 sequence is 12 residues long. Deletions cut 3 bases from V and 6 bases from J, with 10 bases between. The CDR3 region is CASSSPIPEQYF. CDR3 sequence (DNA): TGCGCCAGCAGCTCGCCGATTCCCGAGCAGTACTTC.

This clonotype showed up just a few times. The CDR3 coding sequence is TGTGCCAGCTCCGGGAAATCAGAGACCCAGTACTTC. It is translated as CASSGKSETQYF. The V call is TRBV6-5, the J call TRBJ2-5; D may be TRBD2 (5 bases). This CDR3 is 12 amino acids long. Between the trimmed V and J ends, which lost 8 bases and 4 bases, there was a span of 11 bases. CDR1 is MNHEY and CDR2 is SVGAGI in the germline V gene.

This clonotype was counted ten times or more. For the CDR3, the DNA is TGTGCCAGCAGCTTAAGTTCGCAGGGGTCCGGGGAGCTGTTTTTT. It yields the protein CASSLSSQGSGELFF. The chain has TRBV7-8 and TRBJ2-2; TRBD1 is a possible D gene (6 bases). V was pared by 2 bases and J by 6 bases, with 13 bases between. The germline CDR1 and CDR2 sequences are SGHVS and FQNEAQ. The CDR3 contains 15 residues.

At least ten counts were recorded for this clonotype. The rearrangement joins TRBV27 to TRBJ2-7, with 7 bases aligning to TRBD2. The V segment lost 7 bases and the J segment 4 bases; nucleotides outside the gene matches: 13. The CDR3 totals 15 residues. CDR1 MNHEY and CDR2 SMNVEV come from the germline V gene (reference sequence). The CDR3 protein is CASTLMGSGSYEQYF. The CDR3 DNA follows: TGTGCCAGCACCCTAATGGGTAGCGGGTCTTACGAGCAGTACTTC.

CDR3 nucleotide sequence: TGTGCCAGCAGCCTGGACAGGGTCGGAACTGAAGCTTTCTTT. It translates to CASSLDRVGTEAFF. The gene calls are TRBV7-9 and TRBJ1-1; 8 bases agree with TRBD1. V was pared by 5 bases and J by 5 bases, with 7 bases of the junction left unmatched. CDR1 and CDR2 (germline): SEHNR, FQNEAQ (reference sequence). The CDR3 runs to 14 residues.

This clonotype was counted a few times. The chain has TRBV7-2 and TRBJ2-3; TRBD2 matches at 7 bases. Germline V gene sequence: CDR1 SGHTA, CDR2 FQGNSA. V lost 0 bases and J lost 2; bases outside the gene matches: 5. This CDR3 has 16 residues. The CDR3 region has the DNA TGTGCCAGCAGCTTAGCGCCCCAGCGGGACACAGATACGCAGTATTTT. It translates to CASSLAPQRDTDTQYF.

The J gene is TRBJ2-5, the V gene TRBV6-6, with D possibly called TRBD1 or TRBD2 (5 bases each). V gave up 0 bases and J gave up 5 bases, with 10 bases separating them. The germline CDR1 and CDR2 sequences are MNHNY and SVGAGI (reference sequence). The CDR3 sequence is 14 residues long. The CDR3 loop reads CASSYSMGVETQYF. CDR3 in DNA: TGTGCCAGCAGTTACTCGATGGGGGTTGAGACCCAGTACTTC.

This chain uses TRBV6-2 or TRBV6-3 with TRBJ2-1; D may be TRBD1 (5 bases). Trimming stripped 6 bases from V and 5 bases from J, with 17 bases between. The CDR3 runs 15 residues. The germline V gene has CDR1 MNHEY and CDR2 SVGEGT. This CDR3 is CASRWWQGRNNEQFF. The CDR3 DNA reads TGTGCCAGCAGATGGTGGCAGGGTAGGAACAATGAGCAGTTCTTC.

This clonotype was detected only a few times. V gene TRBV7-8 combines with J gene TRBJ1-2, with D maybe TRBD1 (5 bases). Germline loops: CDR1 SGHVS, CDR2 FQNEAQ. The CDR3 extends over 14 amino acids. V lost 4 bases and J lost 5, with 14 bases in between. The CDR3 loop reads CASSSGTRGYGYTF. The CDR3 DNA reads as TGTGCCAGCAGCTCTGGGACTCGGGGGTATGGCTACACCTTC.

Only a few counts were recorded for this clonotype. V usage is TRBV20-1 and J usage is TRBJ2-1; D is unclear. CDR3 size: 15 residues. Trimming took 4 bases from V and 0 from J, leaving 13 bases between them. Germline V CDR1 and CDR2: DFQATT, SNEGSKA (reference sequence). The chain's CDR3 is CSATKDSRSYNEQFF. CDR3 coding DNA: TGCAGTGCTACTAAGGATTCCCGCTCCTACAATGAGCAGTTCTTC.

In its sample, this clonotype was seen a few times. The chain uses TRBV7-2 and TRBJ2-3, with TRBD2 matching over 11 bases. Per the germline V gene, CDR1 is SGHTA and CDR2 is FQGNSA. J lost 2 bases, V lost 5 bases, and 3 bases had no gene match. CDR3 length equals 15 residues. The CDR3 loop reads CASSALAGATDTQYF. Here the CDR3 DNA reads TGTGCCAGCAGCGCACTAGCGGGGGCCACAGATACGCAGTATTTT.

This clonotype was found many times. V and J are TRBV10-3 and TRBJ2-7, with D perhaps TRBD1 (6 bases). This CDR3 is built from 14 residues. The germline CDR1 and CDR2 sequences are ENHRY and SYGVKD. V shed 2 bases and J shed 5 bases, with 13 bases lying between them. CDR3 region: CAISEGAGADEQYF. Written as DNA, the CDR3 is TGTGCCATCAGTGAGGGGGCAGGGGCCGACGAGCAGTACTTC.

This clonotype was detected many times. The chain recombines TRBV6-2 or TRBV6-3 with TRBJ2-7; D is ambiguous. The germline V gene encodes CDR1 MNHEY and CDR2 SVGEGT. Between the trimmed V and J ends, which lost 6 bases and 2 bases, there was a span of 8 bases. CDR3 size: 12 residues. Here the CDR3 reads CASSDMAYEQYF. The DNA for the CDR3 is TGTGCCAGCAGCGACATGGCCTACGAGCAGTACTTC.

The chain uses TRBV11-2 and TRBJ1-1; D unresolved. The CDR3 spans 16 residues. Looked up from germline, CDR1 is SGHAT and CDR2 is FQNNGV. V was clipped by 0 bases and J by 1 base, with 12 bases between them. The CDR3 nucleotides are TGTGCCAGCAGCTTAGATGGAGCTTCCTCGAACACTGAAGCTTTCTTT. This sequence encodes CASSLDGASSNTEAFF.